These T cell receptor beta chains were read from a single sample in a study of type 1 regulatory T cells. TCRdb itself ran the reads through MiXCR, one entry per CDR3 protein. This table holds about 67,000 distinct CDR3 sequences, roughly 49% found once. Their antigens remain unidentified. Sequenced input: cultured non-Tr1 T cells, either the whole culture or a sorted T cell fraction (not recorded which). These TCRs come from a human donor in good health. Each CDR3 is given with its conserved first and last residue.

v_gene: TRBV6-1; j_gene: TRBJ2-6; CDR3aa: CASSSGGLDRGANVLTF
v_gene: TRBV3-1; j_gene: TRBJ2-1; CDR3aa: CASSTSRISSYNEQFF
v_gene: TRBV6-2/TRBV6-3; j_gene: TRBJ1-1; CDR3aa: CASSYGQGRTEAFF
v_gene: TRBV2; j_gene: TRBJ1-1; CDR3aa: CASSLTAKNTEAFF
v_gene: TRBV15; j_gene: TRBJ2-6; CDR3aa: CATSRERRGPGANVLTF
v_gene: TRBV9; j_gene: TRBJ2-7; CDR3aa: CASSREFGNEQYF
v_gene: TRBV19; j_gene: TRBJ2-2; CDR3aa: CASSSLAGTGELFF
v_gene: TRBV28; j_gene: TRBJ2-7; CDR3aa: CASSSTTPTSGGFSYEQYF
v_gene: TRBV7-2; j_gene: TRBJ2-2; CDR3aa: CASSGRQGTGELFF
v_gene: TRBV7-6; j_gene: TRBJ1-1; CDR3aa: CASSFLLGQGKNTEAFF
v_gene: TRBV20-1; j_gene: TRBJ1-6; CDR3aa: CSAAGTGYYDSPLHF
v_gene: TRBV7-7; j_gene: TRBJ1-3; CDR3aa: CASSLDGGSGNTIYF
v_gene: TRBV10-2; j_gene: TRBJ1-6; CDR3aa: CASSEQFNSPLHF
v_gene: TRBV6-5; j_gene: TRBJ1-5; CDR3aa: CASSYSRGGTNQPQHF
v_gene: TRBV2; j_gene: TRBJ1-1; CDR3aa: CASSRDRPMNTEAFF
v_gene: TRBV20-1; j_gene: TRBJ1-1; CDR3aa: CSARDRILQTLEVAETFF
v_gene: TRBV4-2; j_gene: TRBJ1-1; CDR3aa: CASSQARGAMNTEAFF
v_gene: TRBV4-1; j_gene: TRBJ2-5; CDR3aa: CASSPRGGGAQETQYF
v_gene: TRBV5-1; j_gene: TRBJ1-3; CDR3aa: CASSLAFGKSGNTIYF
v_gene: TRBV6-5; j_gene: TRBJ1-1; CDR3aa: CASSPRASEAFF
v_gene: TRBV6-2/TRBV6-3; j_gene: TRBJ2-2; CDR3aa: CASSRLVAGGVNTGELFF
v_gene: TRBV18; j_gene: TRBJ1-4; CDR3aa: CASSPTGGFNEKLFF
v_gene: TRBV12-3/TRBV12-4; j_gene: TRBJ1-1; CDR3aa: CASSFQGKNTEAFF
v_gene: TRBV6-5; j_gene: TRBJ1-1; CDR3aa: CASRKGVNTEAFF
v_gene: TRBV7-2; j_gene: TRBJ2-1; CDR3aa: CASSGGWRGASLGNEQFF
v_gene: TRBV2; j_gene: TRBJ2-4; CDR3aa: CASQGRRNFTGGIAKNIQYF
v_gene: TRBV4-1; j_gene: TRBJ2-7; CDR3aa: CASSQATGPLYEQYF
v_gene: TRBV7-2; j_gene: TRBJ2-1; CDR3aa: CASMFKGSYNEQFF
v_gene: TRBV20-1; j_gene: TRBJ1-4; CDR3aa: CSAQTGNEKLFF
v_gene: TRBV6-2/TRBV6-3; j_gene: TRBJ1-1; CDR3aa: CASSYTLNRGFYDTEAFF
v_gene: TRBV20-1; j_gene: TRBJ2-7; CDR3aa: CSAAKWDRASYEQYF
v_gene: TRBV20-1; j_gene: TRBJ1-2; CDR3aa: CSARPRAGAGGYTF
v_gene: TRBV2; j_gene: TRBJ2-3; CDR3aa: CASSGSPTGLGTDTQYF
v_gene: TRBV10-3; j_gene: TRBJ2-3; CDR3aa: CAIGSGRLAENTDTQYF
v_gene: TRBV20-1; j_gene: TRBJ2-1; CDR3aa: CSAISSYEQFF
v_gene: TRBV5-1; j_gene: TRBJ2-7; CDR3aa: CASSLDAGQGTYEQYF
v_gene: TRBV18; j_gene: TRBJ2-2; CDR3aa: CASSLDRGDTGELFF
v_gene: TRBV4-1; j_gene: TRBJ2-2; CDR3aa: CASSLRTGRDTGELFF
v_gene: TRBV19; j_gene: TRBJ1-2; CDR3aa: CASAKTPGTGGDYTF